This T cell receptor beta chain was sequenced for a study of molecular identifiers for immune sequencing clone quantification. General study results and limits: Clones carrying above 20 RNA copies accounted for over 98% of effector molecules, under 1% in naive cells.

In preparing bulk TCR libraries, previously described methods and listed TCR primers were used. TCRdb redid the calling of the PCR reads with MiXCR, one entry per CDR3 protein. The profile shows about 640,000 distinct CDR3 sequences, 15% to 20% of them singletons. This clonotype was recorded at least ten times. Its antigen is currently unknown. Source material: naive CD8+ T cells from blood, with Jurkat cell RNA spiked in. Subset specified: FACS-sorted CD8+CD4-CCR7+CD45RA+ naive T cells. The sequence was collected from a human donor in good health. Some libraries in this study had Jurkat cell RNA spiked in.

CDR3 amino acids: CSAQEGYEQYF. In DNA, the CDR3 is TGCAGTGCCCAAGAGGGCTACGAGCAGTACTTC. V usage is TRBV20-1 and J usage is TRBJ2-7; a possible D gene is TRBD2 (5 bases). Germline-derived CDR1 and CDR2 are DFQATT and SNEGSKA (reference sequence). Trimming shortened V by 6 bases and J by 3 bases, and 9 bases separated the two germline ends. This CDR3 has 11 residues.